This T cell receptor beta chain was sequenced for a study of blood T cell repertoires in COVID-19. Study in general: Sites across the United States, Italy and Spain contributed samples from acute and convalescent COVID-19. PBMCs, B-cell-depleted T cells, or T cells were the source of the cDNA or gDNA that made up the material.

As originally analysed: Quantification of nucleated cells was approximated via reference gene primer amplification. The protocol was immunoSEQ multiplex PCR, while the TCRdb copy is restricted to in-frame clones and leaves out a portion. Clone size and V and J calls were adopted from that table, with D and trimming inferred from the DNA. This sample carries fewer than 150,000 clones, 88% of them seen once, and the ten largest clones take roughly a tenth. J lost 5 bases, V lost 5 bases, and 8 bases had no gene match. Germline V gene sequence: CDR1 SGHTA, CDR2 FQGNSA. The CDR3 runs 15 residues. The sample taken for sequencing was peripheral blood. This receptor was obtained from a man aged 45-65 years with active or convalescent COVID-19. This sequence joins TRBV7-2 and TRBJ2-2, with 7 bases that match TRBD2. CDR3 bases: TGTGCCAGCAGCCCAGAGCGGGGCCGAACCGGGGAGCTGTTTTTT. Its translation is CASSPERGRTGELFF.